The T cell receptor (beta chain) under discussion was sequenced for a study of identical twins. Findings and limits, study-wide: Conclusions were based on cross-sectional statistical analysis, without following the same donors. Zero-insertion analyses might be partly confounded by invariant T cells like MAIT and iNKT.

On this clonotype: The antigen remains unidentified.

TCRdb re-analysed the 5' RACE reads in MiXCR, keeping a single row per CDR3 protein. The repertoire holds 250,000 to 350,000 distinct CDR3 sequences, with just under 9.5% as singletons. These data also featured in a second study, about yellow fever vaccine responses in identical twins. That investigation notes: Convergence reportedly seemed to mark part of the twins' vaccine T cell response, with personalization marking the rest.

Sequenced input: CD8+ T cells sorted from blood. The receptor comes from a woman under 30 in good health.

The CDR3 region has the DNA TGTGCCAGCAGCCCAACTCTAGCGGGGACAGATACGCAGTATTTT. Translating gives CASSPTLAGTDTQYF. J is TRBJ2-3 and V is TRBV7-6, with TRBD2 matching over 9 bases. Trimming cost V 5 bases and J 3 bases; bases outside gene matches: 6. Germline assignment: CDR1 SGHVS and CDR2 FNYEAQ. The CDR3 loop spans 15 amino acids.